This TCR beta chain was identified in a study of blood T cells in healthy people across ages. A sample-barcoded 5' primer and a J-beta primer mix were used in a second PCR of roughly 6 to 11 cycles. A minimum of 2.5 million CDR3-containing paired-end reads was obtained for each sample. TCRdb re-derived calls from the 5' RACE reads in MiXCR, one entry per CDR3 protein. The sample has hundreds of thousands of distinct CDR3 sequences; about 56% are singletons. Trimming pared 8 bases from V and 7 bases from J, leaving 17 bases between. The CDR3 has 13 amino acids. Germline CDR1 and CDR2: SNHLY and FYNNEI. This clonotype came up once. Its antigen is undetermined. Regarding the study as a whole: Observed TCR beta diversity per million T cells went down as age went up. This fall followed a roughly linear course with age.

Sequenced sample: blood. This receptor was identified in a man between 40 and 49 years old in good health. The V call is TRBV2, the J call TRBJ1-2; D is ambiguous. The CDR3 coding sequence is TGTGCCAGCGAATCAGCTCGGGGAGGTGGCTACACCTTC. Translated: CASESARGGGYTF.